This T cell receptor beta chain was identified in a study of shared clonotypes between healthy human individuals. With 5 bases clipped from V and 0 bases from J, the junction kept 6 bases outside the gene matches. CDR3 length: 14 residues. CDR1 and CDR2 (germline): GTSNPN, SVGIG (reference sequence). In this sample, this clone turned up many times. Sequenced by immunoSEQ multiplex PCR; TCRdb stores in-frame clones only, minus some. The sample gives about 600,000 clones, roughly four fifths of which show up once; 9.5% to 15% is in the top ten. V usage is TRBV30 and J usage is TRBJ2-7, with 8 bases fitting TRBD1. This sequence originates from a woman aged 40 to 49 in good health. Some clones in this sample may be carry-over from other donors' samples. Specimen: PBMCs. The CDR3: CAWDRGGSSYEQYF. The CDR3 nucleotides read TGTGCCTGGGACAGGGGTGGGAGCTCCTACGAGCAGTACTTC.